This T cell receptor (beta chain) was observed in a study of blood T cell repertoires in COVID-19. Study at large: T cells, B-cell-depleted T cells, or PBMCs provided the cDNA or gDNA that served as material.

Per the germline V gene, CDR1 is MDHEN and CDR2 is SYDVKM. The CDR3 has 13 residues. V was trimmed by 3 bases and J by 6 bases, leaving 11 bases between them. Assay: immunoSEQ multiplex PCR; the TCRdb copy retains only in-frame clones and omits some. The repertoire includes more than 200,000 clones, about 87% of them detected once, and about 1.6% sits in the top ten. As to this clone: The same CDR3 is also encoded by other DNA sequences in this sample.

Sequencing used PBMCs or T cells enriched from blood (not recorded which). The TCR sequence derives from a woman aged 45-60 years who had recovered from COVID-19. This sequence joins TRBV28 and TRBJ1-2; D perhaps matches TRBD1 (5 bases). The DNA of the CDR3 is TGTGCCAGCAGTTTGCAGGGTCCCAATGGCTACACCTTC. It codes for CASSLQGPNGYTF.